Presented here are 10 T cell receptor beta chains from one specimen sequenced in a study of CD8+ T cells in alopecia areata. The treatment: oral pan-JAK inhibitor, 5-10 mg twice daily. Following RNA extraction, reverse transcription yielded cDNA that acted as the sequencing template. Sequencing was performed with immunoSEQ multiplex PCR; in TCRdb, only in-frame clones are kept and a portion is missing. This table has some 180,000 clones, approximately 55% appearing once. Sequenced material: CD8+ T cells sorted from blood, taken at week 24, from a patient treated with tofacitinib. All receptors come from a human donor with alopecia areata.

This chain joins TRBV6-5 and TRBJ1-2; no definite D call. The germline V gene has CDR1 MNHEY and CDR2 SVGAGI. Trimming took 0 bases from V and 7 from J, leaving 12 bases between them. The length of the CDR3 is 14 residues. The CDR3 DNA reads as TGTGCCAGCAGTTACTCTATTTCAGGTCGTGGCTACACCTTC. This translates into CASSYSISGRGYTF.

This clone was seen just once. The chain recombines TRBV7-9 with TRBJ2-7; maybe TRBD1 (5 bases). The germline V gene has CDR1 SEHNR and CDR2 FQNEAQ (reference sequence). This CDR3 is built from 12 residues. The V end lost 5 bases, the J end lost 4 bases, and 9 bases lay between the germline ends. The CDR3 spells CASSDRGYEQYF. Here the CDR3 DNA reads TGTGCCAGCAGCGACAGAGGATACGAGCAGTACTTC.

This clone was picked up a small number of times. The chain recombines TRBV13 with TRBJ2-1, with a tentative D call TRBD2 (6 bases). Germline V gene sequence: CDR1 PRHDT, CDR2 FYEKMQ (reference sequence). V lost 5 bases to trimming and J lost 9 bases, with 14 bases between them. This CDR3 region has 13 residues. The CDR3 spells CASSLARVGEQFF. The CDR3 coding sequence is TGTGCCAGCAGCCTAGCGAGGGTCGGTGAGCAGTTCTTC.

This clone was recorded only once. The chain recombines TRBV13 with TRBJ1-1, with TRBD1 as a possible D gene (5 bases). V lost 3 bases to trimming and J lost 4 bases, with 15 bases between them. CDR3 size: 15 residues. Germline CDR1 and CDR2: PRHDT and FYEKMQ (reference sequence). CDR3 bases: TGTGCCAGCAGCTTTTGGGGGTACGGGAGCACTGAAGCTTTCTTT. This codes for CASSFWGYGSTEAFF.

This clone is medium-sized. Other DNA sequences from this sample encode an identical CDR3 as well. DNA for the CDR3: TGTGCCAGTAGTATCAAGGGGGGCAGGTACGAGCAGTACTTC. Residues: CASSIKGGRYEQYF. The chain recombines TRBV19 with TRBJ2-7, with D possibly called TRBD1 or TRBD2 (6 bases each). Germline CDR1 and CDR2: LNHDA and SQIVND (reference sequence). This CDR3 has 14 residues. With 3 bases removed from V and 4 bases from J, the gap between germline ends came to 13 bases.

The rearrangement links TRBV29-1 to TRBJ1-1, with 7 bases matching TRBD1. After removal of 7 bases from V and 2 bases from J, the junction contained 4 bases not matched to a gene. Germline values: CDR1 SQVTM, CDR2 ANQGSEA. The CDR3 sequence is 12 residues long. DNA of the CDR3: TGCAGCGGGAACAGGGGCAACACTGAAGCTTTCTTT. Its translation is CSGNRGNTEAFF.

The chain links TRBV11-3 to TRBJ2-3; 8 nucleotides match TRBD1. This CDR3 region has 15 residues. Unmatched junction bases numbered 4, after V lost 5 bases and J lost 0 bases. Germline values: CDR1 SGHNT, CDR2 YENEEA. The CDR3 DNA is TGTGCCAGCAGCCCTCGGACAGGGAGCACAGATACGCAGTATTTT. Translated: CASSPRTGSTDTQYF.

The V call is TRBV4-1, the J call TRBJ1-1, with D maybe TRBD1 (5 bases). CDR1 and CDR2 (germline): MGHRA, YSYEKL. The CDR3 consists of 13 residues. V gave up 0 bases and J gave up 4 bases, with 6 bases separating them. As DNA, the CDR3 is TGCGCCAGCAGCCAAGAGGGGGTCACTGAAGCTTTCTTT. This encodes CASSQEGVTEAFF.

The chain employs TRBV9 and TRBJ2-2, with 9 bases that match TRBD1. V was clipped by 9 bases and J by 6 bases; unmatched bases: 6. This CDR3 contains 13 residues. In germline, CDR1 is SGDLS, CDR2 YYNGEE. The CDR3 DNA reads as TGTGCCACCAACACAGGGGGCTCCGGGGAGCTGTTTTTT. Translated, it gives CATNTGGSGELFF.

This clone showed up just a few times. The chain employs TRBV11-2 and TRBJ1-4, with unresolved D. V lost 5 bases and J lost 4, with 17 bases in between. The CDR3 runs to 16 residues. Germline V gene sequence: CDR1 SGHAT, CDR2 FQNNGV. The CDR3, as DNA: TGTGCCAGCAGCCGAAGAGGGTCAGCACTTAATGAAAAACTGTTTTTT. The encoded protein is CASSRRGSALNEKLFF.